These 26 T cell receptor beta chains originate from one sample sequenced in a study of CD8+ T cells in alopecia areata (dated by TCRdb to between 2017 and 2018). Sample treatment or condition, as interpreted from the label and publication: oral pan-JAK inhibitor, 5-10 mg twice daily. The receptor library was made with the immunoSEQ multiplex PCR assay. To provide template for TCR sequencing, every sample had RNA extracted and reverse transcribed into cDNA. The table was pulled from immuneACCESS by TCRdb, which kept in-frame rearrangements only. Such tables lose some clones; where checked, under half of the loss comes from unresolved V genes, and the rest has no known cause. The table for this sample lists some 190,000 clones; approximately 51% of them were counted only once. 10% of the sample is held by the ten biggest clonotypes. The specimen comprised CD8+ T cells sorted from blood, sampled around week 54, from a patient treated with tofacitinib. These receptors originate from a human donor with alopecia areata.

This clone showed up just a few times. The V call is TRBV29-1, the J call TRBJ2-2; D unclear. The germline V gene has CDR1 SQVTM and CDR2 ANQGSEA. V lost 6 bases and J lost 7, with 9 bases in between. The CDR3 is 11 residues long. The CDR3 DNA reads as TGCAGCGTGAGCCAGGTCGGGGAGCTGTTTTTT. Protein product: CSVSQVGELFF.

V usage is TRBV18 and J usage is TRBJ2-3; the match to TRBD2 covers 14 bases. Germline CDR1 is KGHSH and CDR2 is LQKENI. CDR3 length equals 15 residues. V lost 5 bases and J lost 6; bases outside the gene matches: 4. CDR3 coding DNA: TGTGCCAGCTCAGGACTAGCGGGGGGTCCGGATACGCAGTATTTT. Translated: CASSGLAGGPDTQYF.

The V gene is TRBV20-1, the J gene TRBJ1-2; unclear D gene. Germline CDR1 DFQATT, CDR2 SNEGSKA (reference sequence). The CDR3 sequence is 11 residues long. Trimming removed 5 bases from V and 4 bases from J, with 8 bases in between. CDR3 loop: CSAQSVYGYTF. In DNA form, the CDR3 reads TGCAGTGCTCAATCGGTCTATGGCTACACCTTC.

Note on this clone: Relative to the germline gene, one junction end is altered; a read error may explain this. CDR3: CASTLSGAYTEAFF. The CDR3 coding sequence is TGTGCCAGCACCTTAAGCGGGGCGTACACTGAAGCTTTCTTT. The V gene is TRBV11-2, the J gene TRBJ1-1; tentative D call: TRBD1 (5 bases). The CDR3 totals 14 residues. Germline CDR1 reads SGHAT; CDR2 reads FQNNGV.

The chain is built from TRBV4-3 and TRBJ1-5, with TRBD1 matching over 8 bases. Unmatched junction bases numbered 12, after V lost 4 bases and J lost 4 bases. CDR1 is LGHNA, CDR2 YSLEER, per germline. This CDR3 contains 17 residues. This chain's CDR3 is CASSPIGGQVLNQPQHF. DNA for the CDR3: TGCGCCAGCAGCCCCATAGGGGGACAGGTCCTTAATCAGCCCCAGCATTTT.

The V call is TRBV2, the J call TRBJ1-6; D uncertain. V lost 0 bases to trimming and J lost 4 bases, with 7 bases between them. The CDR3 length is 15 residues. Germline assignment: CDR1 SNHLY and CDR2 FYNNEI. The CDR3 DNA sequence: TGTGCCAGCAGTGAAGCGGTATCTTATAATTCACCCCTCCACTTT. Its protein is CASSEAVSYNSPLHF.

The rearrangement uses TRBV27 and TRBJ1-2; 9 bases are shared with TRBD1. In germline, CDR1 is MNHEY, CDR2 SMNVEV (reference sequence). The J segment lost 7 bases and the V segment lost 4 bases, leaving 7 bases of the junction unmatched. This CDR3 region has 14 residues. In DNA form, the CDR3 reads TGTGCCAGCAGTTCCCAAACAGGGGGCTCTGGCTACACCTTC. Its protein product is CASSSQTGGSGYTF.

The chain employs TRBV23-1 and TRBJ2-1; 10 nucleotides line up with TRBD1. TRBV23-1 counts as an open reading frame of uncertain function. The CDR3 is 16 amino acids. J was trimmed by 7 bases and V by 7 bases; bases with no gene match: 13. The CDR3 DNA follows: TGCGCCAGCACCCCCCGAGGGGACAGGGGAGGGAATGAGCAGTTCTTC. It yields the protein CASTPRGDRGGNEQFF.

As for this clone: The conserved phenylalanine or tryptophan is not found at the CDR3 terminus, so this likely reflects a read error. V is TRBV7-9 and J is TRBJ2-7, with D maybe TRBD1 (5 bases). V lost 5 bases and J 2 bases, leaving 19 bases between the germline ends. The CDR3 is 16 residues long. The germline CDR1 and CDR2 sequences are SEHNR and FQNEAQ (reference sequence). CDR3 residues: CASSRDATGITYEQYL. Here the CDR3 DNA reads TGTGCCAGCAGCCGCGATGCCACAGGAATAACCTACGAGCAGTACCTC.

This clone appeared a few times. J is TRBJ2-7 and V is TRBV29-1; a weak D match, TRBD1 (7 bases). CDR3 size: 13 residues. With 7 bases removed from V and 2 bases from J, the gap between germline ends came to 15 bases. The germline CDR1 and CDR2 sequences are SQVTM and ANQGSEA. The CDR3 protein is CSAMEGAAYEQYF. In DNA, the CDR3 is TGCAGCGCCATGGAGGGGGCGGCCTACGAGCAGTACTTC.

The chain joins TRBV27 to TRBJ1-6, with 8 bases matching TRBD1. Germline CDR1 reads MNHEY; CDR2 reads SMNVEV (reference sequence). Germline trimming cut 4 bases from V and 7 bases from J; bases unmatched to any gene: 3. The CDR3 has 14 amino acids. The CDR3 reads CASSSRQGNSPLHF. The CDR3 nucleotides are TGTGCCAGCAGTTCACGACAGGGGAATTCACCCCTCCACTTT.

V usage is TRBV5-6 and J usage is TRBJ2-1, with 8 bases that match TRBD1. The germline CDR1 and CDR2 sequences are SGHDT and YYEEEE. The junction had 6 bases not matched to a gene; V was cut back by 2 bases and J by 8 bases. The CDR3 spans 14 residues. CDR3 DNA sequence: TGTGCCAGCAGCTTCGGGGACAGGACGGATGAGCAGTTCTTC. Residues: CASSFGDRTDEQFF.

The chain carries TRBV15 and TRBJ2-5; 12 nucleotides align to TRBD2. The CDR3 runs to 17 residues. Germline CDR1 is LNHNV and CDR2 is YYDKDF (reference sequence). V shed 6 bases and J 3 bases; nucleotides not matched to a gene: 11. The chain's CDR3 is CATRATSGGGIKETQYF. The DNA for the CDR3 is TGTGCCACCAGGGCGACTAGCGGGGGCGGAATCAAAGAGACCCAGTACTTC.

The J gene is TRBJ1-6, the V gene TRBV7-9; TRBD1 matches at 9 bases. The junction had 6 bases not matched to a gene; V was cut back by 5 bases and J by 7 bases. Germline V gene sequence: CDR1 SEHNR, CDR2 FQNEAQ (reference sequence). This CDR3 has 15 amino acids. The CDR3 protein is CASSPPGQGNSPLHF. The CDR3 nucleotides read TGTGCCAGCAGCCCTCCGGGACAGGGAAATTCACCCCTCCACTTT.

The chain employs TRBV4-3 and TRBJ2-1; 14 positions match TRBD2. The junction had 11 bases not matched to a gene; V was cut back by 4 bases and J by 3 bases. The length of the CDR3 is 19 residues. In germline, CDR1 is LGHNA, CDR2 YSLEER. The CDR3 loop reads CASSPLTSGGGRLYNEQFF. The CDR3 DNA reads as TGCGCCAGCAGCCCGTTGACTAGCGGGGGGGGACGCCTCTACAATGAGCAGTTCTTC.

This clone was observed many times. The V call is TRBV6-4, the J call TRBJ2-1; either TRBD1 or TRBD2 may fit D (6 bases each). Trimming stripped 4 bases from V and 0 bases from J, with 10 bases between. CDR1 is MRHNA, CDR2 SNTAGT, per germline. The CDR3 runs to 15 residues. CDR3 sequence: CASSAEGGSYNEQFF. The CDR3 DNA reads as TGTGCCAGCAGTGCGGAGGGGGGCTCCTACAATGAGCAGTTCTTC.

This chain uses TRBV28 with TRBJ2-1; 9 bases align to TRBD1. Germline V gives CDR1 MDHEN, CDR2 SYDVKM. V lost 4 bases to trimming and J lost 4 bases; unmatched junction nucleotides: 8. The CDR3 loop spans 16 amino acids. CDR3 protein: CASSSGWDRAYNEQFF. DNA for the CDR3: TGTGCCAGCAGTTCCGGGTGGGACAGGGCATACAATGAGCAGTTCTTC. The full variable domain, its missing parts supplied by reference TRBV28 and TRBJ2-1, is DVKVTQSSRYLVKRTGEKVFLECVQDMDHENMFWYRQDPGLGLRLIYFSYDVKMKEKGDIPEGYSVSREKKERFSLILESASTNQTSMYLCASSSGWDRAYNEQFFGPGTRLTVL.

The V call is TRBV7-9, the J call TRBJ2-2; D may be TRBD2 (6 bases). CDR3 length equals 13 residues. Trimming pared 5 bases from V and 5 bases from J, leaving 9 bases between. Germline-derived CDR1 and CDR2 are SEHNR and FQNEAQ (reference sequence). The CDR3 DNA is TGTGCCAGCAGCCCCCGGGAGACCGGGGAGCTGTTTTTT. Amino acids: CASSPRETGELFF.

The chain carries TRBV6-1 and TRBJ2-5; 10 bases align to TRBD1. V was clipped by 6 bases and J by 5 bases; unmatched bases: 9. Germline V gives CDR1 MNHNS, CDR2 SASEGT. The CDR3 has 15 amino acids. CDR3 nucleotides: TGTGCCAGCAGCCCTCTGACAGGGGGCTTTGAGACCCAGTACTTC. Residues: CASSPLTGGFETQYF.

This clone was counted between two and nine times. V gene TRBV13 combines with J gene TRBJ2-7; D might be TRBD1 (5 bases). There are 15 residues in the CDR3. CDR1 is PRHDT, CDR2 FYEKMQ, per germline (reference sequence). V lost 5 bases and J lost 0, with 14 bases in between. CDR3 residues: CASSTKTGRSYEQYF. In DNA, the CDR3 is TGTGCCAGCAGCACCAAAACAGGTCGCTCCTACGAGCAGTACTTC.

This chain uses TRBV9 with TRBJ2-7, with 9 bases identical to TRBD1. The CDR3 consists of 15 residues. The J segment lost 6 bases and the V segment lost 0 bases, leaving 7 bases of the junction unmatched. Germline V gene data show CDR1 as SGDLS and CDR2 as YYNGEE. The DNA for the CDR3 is TGTGCCAGCAGCGTAGGAAGGACAGGGGATGGCGAGCAGTACTTC. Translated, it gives CASSVGRTGDGEQYF. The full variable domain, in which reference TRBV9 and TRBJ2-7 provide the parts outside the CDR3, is DSGVTQTPKHLITATGQRVTLRCSPRSGDLSVYWYQQSLDQGLQFLIQYYNGEERAKGNILERFSAQQFPDLHSELNLSSLELGDSALYFCASSVGRTGDGEQYFGPGTRLTVT.

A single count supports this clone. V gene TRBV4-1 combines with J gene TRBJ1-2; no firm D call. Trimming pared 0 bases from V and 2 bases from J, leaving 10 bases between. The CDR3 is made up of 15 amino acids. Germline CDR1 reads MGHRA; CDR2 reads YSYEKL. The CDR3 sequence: CASSQEPQPNYGYTF. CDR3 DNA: TGCGCCAGCAGCCAAGAACCCCAGCCAAACTATGGCTACACCTTC.

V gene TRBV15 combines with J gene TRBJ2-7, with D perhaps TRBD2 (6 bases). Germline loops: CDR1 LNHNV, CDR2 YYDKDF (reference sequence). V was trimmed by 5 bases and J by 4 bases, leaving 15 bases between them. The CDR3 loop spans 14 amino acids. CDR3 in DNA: TGTGCCACCAGCGTTGGGGGGATAGGGTACGAGCAGTACTTC. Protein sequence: CATSVGGIGYEQYF.

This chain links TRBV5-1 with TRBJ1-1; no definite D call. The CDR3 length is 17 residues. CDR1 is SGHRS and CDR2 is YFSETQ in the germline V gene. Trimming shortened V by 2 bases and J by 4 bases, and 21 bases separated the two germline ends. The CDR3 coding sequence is TGCGCCAGCAGCTTAGGGCGGGGAGAGGTTGGTCGCACTGAAGCTTTCTTT. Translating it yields CASSLGRGEVGRTEAFF.

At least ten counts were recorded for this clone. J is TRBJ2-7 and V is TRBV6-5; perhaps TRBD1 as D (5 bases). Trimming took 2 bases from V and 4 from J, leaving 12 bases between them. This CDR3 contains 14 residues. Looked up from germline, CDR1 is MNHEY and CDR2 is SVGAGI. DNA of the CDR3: TGTGCCAGCAGTTACGCTTCGACAGAGTACGAGCAGTACTTC. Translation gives CASSYASTEYEQYF.

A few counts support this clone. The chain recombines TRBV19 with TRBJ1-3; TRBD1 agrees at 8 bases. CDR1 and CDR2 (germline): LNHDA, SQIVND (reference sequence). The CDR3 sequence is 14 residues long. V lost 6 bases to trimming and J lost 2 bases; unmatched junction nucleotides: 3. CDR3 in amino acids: CASSRQGTGNTIYF. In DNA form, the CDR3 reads TGTGCCAGTAGCCGACAGGGGACTGGAAACACCATATATTTT.